Listed below are T cell receptor beta chains from one sample, sequenced in a study of Ad26.COV2.S vaccination and SARS-CoV-2 variants. Measured with immunoSEQ multiplex PCR; TCRdb has only the in-frame clones, and not every one. Counted here are about 680,000 clones, about 89% occurring once; the ten biggest clones make up about 1.5%. The source material was peripheral blood, sampled in a trial of Ad26.COV2.S vaccine versus placebo. All receptors derive from a person between 18 and 65 years old who received the Ad26.COV2.S COVID-19 vaccine or a placebo. The CDR3 runs from the conserved cysteine through the conserved F or W. A D gene is named only where the DNA matches it firmly. Clone size, where shown, is once, few, many, or a class for clones that have expanded.

v_gene: TRBV5-1; j_gene: TRBJ2-1; d_gene: -; abundance: -; CDR3nt: TGCGCCAGCAGCTTGGCGGGACCGGGATACGCGGGGGAGCAGTTCTTC; CDR3aa: CASSLAGPGYAGEQFF
v_gene: TRBV6-6; j_gene: TRBJ2-1; d_gene: TRBD2; abundance: -; CDR3nt: TGTGCCAGCAGTTACTCCCTAGCGGGGGGGAATGAGCAGTTCTTC; CDR3aa: CASSYSLAGGNEQFF
v_gene: TRBV5-1; j_gene: TRBJ1-5; d_gene: -; abundance: -; CDR3nt: TGCGCCAGCAGTTTGGAGGTAAACGGGCAGCCCCAGCATTTT; CDR3aa: CASSLEVNGQPQHF
v_gene: TRBV6-5; j_gene: TRBJ2-7; d_gene: TRBD1; abundance: -; CDR3nt: TGTGCCAGCAGTTATTCGGGACAGACCTACGAGCAGTACTTC; CDR3aa: CASSYSGQTYEQYF
v_gene: TRBV6-5; j_gene: TRBJ1-1; d_gene: -; abundance: -; CDR3nt: TGTGCCAGCAGTTACAACCCGAACACTGAAGCTTTCTTT; CDR3aa: CASSYNPNTEAFF
v_gene: TRBV15; j_gene: TRBJ1-6; d_gene: -; abundance: -; CDR3nt: TGTGCCACCAGCAGAGGGGGAGGCGCGCCTAATTCACCCCTCCACTTT; CDR3aa: CATSRGGGAPNSPLHF
v_gene: TRBV29-1; j_gene: TRBJ1-5; d_gene: -; abundance: -; CDR3nt: TGCAGCGTCCTCGAACCGGGGGGTAATCAGCCCCAGCATTTT; CDR3aa: CSVLEPGGNQPQHF
v_gene: TRBV7-9; j_gene: TRBJ2-3; d_gene: TRBD1; abundance: -; CDR3nt: TGTGCCAGCAGCTTAGGAACCAGGGGGATCGGTACGCAGTATTTT; CDR3aa: CASSLGTRGIGTQYF
v_gene: TRBV11-2; j_gene: TRBJ1-1; d_gene: TRBD1; abundance: -; CDR3nt: TGTGCCAGCAGCAAGATACAGGGGAGCGGCACTGAAGCTTTCTTT; CDR3aa: CASSKIQGSGTEAFF
v_gene: TRBV20-1; j_gene: TRBJ1-1; d_gene: -; abundance: few; CDR3nt: TGCAGTGCAGTCGGGGGGACTGAAGCTTTCTTT; CDR3aa: CSAVGGTEAFF
v_gene: TRBV5-1; j_gene: TRBJ1-6; d_gene: TRBD1; abundance: -; CDR3nt: TGCGCCAGCAGCGGAAGACAGGGAGCGGGATCACCCCTCCACTTT; CDR3aa: CASSGRQGAGSPLHF
v_gene: TRBV5-1; j_gene: TRBJ1-1; d_gene: -; abundance: once; CDR3nt: TGCGCCAGCAGCTTGGATACGGGAATAGGGAACACTGAAGCTTTCTTT; CDR3aa: CASSLDTGIGNTEAFF
v_gene: TRBV5-4; j_gene: TRBJ1-5; d_gene: -; abundance: few; CDR3nt: TGTGCCAGCAGTAGGGACGGCGATCAGCCCCAGCATTTT; CDR3aa: CASSRDGDQPQHF
v_gene: TRBV5-1; j_gene: TRBJ1-2; d_gene: -; abundance: many; CDR3nt: TGCGCCAGCAGCTTGGAGGGTAGGGTCGGGGGCTACACCTTC; CDR3aa: CASSLEGRVGGYTF
v_gene: TRBV27; j_gene: TRBJ2-1; d_gene: TRBD2; abundance: -; CDR3nt: TGTGCCAGCAGGGGAGGACTAGCGGGAGCCAATGAGCAGTTCTTC; CDR3aa: CASRGGLAGANEQFF
v_gene: TRBV4-3; j_gene: TRBJ2-2; d_gene: -; abundance: -; CDR3nt: TGCGCCAGCAGCCAAGGTCCTAACACCGGGGAGCTGTTTTTT; CDR3aa: CASSQGPNTGELFF
v_gene: TRBV7-9; j_gene: TRBJ1-1; d_gene: -; abundance: once; CDR3nt: TGTGCCAGCAGCTTCGTGGTGAACACTGAAGCTTTCTTT; CDR3aa: CASSFVVNTEAFF
v_gene: TRBV6-6; j_gene: TRBJ2-1; d_gene: TRBD2; abundance: -; CDR3nt: TGTGCCAGCGCGAAGGAGCGGGAGGACAATGAGCAGTTCTTC; CDR3aa: CASAKEREDNEQFF
v_gene: TRBV10-3; j_gene: TRBJ2-3; d_gene: TRBD2; abundance: -; CDR3nt: TGTGCCATCAGTGGCAGGACTAGCAGCTCAGATACGCAGTATTTT; CDR3aa: CAISGRTSSSDTQYF
v_gene: TRBV7-9; j_gene: TRBJ1-1; d_gene: -; abundance: -; CDR3nt: TGTGCCAGCAGCCCCCGGGACACATCGAAGACTGAAGCTTTCTTT; CDR3aa: CASSPRDTSKTEAFF
v_gene: TRBV15; j_gene: TRBJ2-7; d_gene: -; abundance: -; CDR3nt: TGTGCCACCAGCAGGGACAACTACGAGCAGTACTTC; CDR3aa: CATSRDNYEQYF
v_gene: TRBV12-3/TRBV12-4; j_gene: TRBJ1-5; d_gene: -; abundance: few; CDR3nt: TGTGCCAGCACCCACGGCAGGTATCAGCCCCAGCATTTT; CDR3aa: CASTHGRYQPQHF
v_gene: TRBV10-3; j_gene: TRBJ2-3; d_gene: TRBD2; abundance: -; CDR3nt: TGTGCCACCGGGGGTAGCGGGGGTGCGGGCACGCAGTATTTT; CDR3aa: CATGGSGGAGTQYF
v_gene: TRBV6-5; j_gene: TRBJ2-7; d_gene: TRBD1; abundance: once; CDR3nt: TGTGCCAGCAGTTACTCGATTGCAGGGGGCTACGAGCAGTACTTC; CDR3aa: CASSYSIAGGYEQYF
v_gene: TRBV7-2; j_gene: TRBJ1-1; d_gene: -; abundance: -; CDR3nt: TGTGCCAGCAGCTTGTCTCCCAGGGAGTCCACTGAAGCTTTCTTT; CDR3aa: CASSLSPRESTEAFF